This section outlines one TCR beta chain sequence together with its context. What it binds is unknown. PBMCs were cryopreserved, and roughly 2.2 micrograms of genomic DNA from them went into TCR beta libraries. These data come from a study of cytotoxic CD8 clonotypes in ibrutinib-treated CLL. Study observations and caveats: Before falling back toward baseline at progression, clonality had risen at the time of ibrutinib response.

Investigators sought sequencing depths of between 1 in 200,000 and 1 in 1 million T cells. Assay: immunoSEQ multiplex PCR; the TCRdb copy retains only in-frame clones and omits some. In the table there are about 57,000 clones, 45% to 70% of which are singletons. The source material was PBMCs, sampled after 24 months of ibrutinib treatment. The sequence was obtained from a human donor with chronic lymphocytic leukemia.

For the CDR3, the DNA is TGCGCCAGCAGCAGGACAGACTCCTATGGCTACACCTTC. Amino acid sequence: CASSRTDSYGYTF. The rearrangement joins TRBV5-1 to TRBJ1-2; possibly TRBD1 for D (6 bases). The V end was cut by 4 bases, the J end by 4 bases, with 11 bases between. This CDR3 spans 13 amino acids. CDR1 and CDR2 from the germline V gene are SGHRS and YFSETQ.